This T cell receptor beta chain is from a study of blood T cell repertoires in COVID-19. On the study more broadly: Donors in the United States, Italy and Spain gave samples during acute or convalescent COVID-19. From T cells, B-cell-depleted T cells, or PBMCs came the material, which was cDNA or gDNA.

The sample holds a few counts of this clone. The V gene's germline CDR1 is SGHDN and CDR2 FVKESK. J gave up 6 bases and V 1 base, and 16 bases lay outside the gene matches. The CDR3 contains 19 residues. In the authors' workflow: Estimated nucleated cell counts came from reference gene primer amplification. Data came from immunoSEQ multiplex PCR; TCRdb stores just in-frame clones and leaves some out. V and J calls and clone size follow that table, whereas D and trimming were derived from the DNA. The sample holds fewer than 150,000 clones, 70% to 85% seen once. This rearrangement joins TRBV14 to TRBJ2-1; TRBD1 agrees at 9 bases. Sequencing was done on a sample of peripheral blood. The clonotype was recovered from a woman between 45 and 65 years old with acute or convalescent COVID-19. The CDR3 DNA is TGTGCCAGCAGCCAAGCGGGACAGGGAATGGAGACACTTAGCAATGAGCAGTTCTTC. It translates to CASSQAGQGMETLSNEQFF. The complete variable domain, with remaining parts taken from reference TRBV14 and TRBJ2-1, reads EAGVTQFPSHSVIEKGQTVTLRCDPISGHDNLYWYRRVMGKEIKFLLHFVKESKQDESGMPNNRFLAERTGGTYSTLKVQPAELEDSGVYFCASSQAGQGMETLSNEQFFGPGTRLTVL.